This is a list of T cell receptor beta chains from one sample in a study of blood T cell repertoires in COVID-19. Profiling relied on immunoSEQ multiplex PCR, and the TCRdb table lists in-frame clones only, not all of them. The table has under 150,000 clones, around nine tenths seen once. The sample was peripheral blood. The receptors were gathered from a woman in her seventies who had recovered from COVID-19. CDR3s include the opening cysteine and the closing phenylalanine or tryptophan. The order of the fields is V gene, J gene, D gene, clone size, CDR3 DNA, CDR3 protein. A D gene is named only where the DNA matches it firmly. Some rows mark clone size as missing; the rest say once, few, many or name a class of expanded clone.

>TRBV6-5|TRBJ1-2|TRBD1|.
TGTGCCAGCCGGGGGGGACAGGGAAACTATGGCTACACCTTC
CASRGGQGNYGYTF
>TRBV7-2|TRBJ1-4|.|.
TGTGCCAGCAGCTCTCCCCCGGGGAAACTGTTTTTT
CASSSPPGKLFF
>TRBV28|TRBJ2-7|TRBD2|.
TGTGCCAGCAGGACTAGCGGATACGAGCAGTACTTC
CASRTSGYEQYF
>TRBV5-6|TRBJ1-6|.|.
TGTGCCAGCAGCTTGCGACAGAACCCCCTCCACTTT
CASSLRQNPLHF
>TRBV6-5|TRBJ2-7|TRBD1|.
TGTGCCAGCAGTACCGACAGGGTGGGAACCTACGAGCAGTACTTC
CASSTDRVGTYEQYF
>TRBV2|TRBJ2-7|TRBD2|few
TGTGCCAGCAGTGAACAACTAGCGGGAGTAGGAGAGCAGTACTTC
CASSEQLAGVGEQYF
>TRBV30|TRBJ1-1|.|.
TGTGCCTGGAAGAGGGGAGGTCCACTAGACTCGACGGCTTTCTTT
CAWKRGGPLDSTAFF
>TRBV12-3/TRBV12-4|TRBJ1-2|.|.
TGTGCCAGCAGTCCTTCAGGGCCCTATGGCTACACCTTC
CASSPSGPYGYTF
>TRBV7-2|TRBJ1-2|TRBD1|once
TGTGCCAGCAGCGGAACCAGGGGGAGTGACTATGGCTACACCTTC
CASSGTRGSDYGYTF
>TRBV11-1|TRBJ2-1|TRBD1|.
TGTGCCAGCAGCTTCCCGGGACAGGGAAGCAATGAGCAGTTCTTC
CASSFPGQGSNEQFF